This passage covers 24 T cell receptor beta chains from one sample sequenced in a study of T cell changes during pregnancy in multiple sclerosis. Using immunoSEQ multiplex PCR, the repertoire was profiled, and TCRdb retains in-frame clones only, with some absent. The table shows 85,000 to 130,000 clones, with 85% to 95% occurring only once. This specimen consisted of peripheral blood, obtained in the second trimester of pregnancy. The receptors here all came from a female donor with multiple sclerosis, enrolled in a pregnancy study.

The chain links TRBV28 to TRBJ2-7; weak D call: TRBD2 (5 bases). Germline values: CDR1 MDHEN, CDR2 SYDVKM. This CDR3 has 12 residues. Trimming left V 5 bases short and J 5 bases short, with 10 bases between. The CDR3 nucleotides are TGTGCCAGCAGTGCCTCGGGGAACGAGCAGTACTTC. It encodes CASSASGNEQYF.

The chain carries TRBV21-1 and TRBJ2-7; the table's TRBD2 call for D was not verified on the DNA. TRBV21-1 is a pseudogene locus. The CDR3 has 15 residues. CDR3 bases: TGTGCCAGCAGCAAAGCGCGGGGCACCTCCTACGAGCAGTACTTC. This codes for CASSKARGTSYEQYF.

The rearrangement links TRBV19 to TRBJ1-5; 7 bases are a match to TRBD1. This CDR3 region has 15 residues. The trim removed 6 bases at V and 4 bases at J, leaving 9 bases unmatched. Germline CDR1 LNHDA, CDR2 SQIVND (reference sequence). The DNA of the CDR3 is TGTGCCAGTAGCCCCCCCAGGGGGGCGAATCAGCCCCAGCATTTT. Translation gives CASSPPRGANQPQHF.

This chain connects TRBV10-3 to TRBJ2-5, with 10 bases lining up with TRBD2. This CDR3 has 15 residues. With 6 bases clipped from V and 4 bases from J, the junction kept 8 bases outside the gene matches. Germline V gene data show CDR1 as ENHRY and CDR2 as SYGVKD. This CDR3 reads CAISPSGRAPETQYF. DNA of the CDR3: TGTGCCATCAGCCCCAGCGGGAGGGCCCCAGAGACCCAGTACTTC.

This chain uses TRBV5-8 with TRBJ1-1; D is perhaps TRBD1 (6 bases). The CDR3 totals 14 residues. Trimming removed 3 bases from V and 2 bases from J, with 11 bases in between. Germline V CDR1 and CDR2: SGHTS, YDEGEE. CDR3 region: CASSWGQPNTEAFF. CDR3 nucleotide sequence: TGTGCCAGCAGCTGGGGGCAGCCCAACACTGAAGCTTTCTTT.

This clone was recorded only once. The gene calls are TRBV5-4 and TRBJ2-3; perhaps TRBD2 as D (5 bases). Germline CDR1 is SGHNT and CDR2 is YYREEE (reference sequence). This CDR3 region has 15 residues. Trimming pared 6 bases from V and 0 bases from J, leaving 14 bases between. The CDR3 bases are TGTGCCAGCACCCTGTACGGGAAAAGCACAGATACGCAGTATTTT. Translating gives CASTLYGKSTDTQYF.

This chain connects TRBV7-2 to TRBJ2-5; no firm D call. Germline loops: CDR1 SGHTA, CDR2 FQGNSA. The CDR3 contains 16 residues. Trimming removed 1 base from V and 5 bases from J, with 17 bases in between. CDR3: CASSLGSNSMVETQYF. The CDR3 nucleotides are TGTGCCAGCAGCTTAGGAAGTAACTCTATGGTGGAGACCCAGTACTTC.

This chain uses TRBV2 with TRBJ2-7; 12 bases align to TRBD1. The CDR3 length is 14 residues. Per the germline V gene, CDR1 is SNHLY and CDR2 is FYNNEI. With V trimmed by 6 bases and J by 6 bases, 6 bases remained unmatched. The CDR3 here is CASRPGTGGSEQYF. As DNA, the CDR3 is TGTGCCAGCAGGCCCGGGACAGGGGGCTCCGAGCAGTACTTC.

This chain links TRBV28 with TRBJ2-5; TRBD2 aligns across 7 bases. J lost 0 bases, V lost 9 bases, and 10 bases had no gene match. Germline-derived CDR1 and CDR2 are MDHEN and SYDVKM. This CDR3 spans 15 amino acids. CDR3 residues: CASSSRAGYQETQYF. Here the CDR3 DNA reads TGTGCCAGTTCGTCGAGAGCGGGGTACCAAGAGACCCAGTACTTC.

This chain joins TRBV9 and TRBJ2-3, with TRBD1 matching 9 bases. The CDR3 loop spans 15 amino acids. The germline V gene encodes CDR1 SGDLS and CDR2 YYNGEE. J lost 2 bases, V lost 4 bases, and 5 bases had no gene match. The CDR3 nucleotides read TGTGCCAGCAGCCCTACAGGGGGCCCCACAGATACGCAGTATTTT. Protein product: CASSPTGGPTDTQYF.

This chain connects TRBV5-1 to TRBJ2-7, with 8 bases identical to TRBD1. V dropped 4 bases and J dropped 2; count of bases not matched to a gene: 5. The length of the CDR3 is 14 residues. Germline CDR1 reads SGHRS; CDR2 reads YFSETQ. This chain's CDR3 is CASSGTGIAYEQYF. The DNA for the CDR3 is TGCGCCAGCAGCGGGACAGGAATAGCCTACGAGCAGTACTTC.

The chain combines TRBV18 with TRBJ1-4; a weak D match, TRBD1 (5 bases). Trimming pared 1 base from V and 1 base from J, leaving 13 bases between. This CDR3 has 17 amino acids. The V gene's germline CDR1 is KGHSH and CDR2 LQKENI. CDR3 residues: CASSPRRQPGTNEKLFF. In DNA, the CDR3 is TGTGCCAGCTCACCACGCCGACAGCCTGGAACTAATGAAAAACTGTTTTTT.

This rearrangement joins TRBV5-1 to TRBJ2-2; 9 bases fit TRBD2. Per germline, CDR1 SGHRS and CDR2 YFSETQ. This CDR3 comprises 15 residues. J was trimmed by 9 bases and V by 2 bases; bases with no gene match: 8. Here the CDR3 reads CASSFEREAERELFF. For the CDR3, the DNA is TGCGCCAGCAGCTTCGAGCGGGAGGCTGAAAGGGAGCTGTTTTTT.

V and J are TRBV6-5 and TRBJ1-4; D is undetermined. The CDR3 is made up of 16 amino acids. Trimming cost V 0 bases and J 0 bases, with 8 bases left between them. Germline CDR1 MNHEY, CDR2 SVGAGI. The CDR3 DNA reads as TGTGCCAGCAGTTACTCGAGTAGTTCAACTAATGAAAAACTGTTTTTT. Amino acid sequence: CASSYSSSSTNEKLFF.

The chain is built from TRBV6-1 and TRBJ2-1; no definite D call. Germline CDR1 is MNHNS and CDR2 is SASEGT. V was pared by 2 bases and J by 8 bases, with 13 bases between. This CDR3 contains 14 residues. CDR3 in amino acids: CASSETPSSYEQFF. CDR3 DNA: TGTGCCAGCAGTGAAACCCCCTCCAGTTATGAGCAGTTCTTC.

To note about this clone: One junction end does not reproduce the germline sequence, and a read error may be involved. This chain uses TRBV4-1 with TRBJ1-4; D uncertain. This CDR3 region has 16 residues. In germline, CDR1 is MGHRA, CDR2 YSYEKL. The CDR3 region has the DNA TGCGCCAGCACCCAAACGCCTAGCGGCACCTATGAAAAACTGTTTTTT. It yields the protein CASTQTPSGTYEKLFF.

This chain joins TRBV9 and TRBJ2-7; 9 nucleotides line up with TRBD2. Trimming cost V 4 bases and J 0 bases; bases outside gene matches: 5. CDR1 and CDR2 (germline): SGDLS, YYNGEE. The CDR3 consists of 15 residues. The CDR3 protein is CASSPSGGPSYEQYF. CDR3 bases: TGTGCCAGCAGCCCAAGCGGGGGGCCCTCCTACGAGCAGTACTTC.

The CDR3 DNA follows: TGTGCCAGCAGCTCACCGGGACGTGGTGGAGGGGTTAATGAAAAACTGTTTTTT. Translated: CASSSPGRGGGVNEKLFF. The J gene is TRBJ1-4, the V gene TRBV11-2, with a tentative D call TRBD1 (5 bases). Germline CDR1 is SGHAT and CDR2 is FQNNGV. This CDR3 contains 18 residues. Trimming took 4 bases from V and 4 from J, leaving 22 bases between them.

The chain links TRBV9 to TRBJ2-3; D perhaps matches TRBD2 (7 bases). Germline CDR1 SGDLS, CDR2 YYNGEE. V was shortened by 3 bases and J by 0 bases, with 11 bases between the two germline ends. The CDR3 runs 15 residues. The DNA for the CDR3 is TGTGCCAGCAGCGCCCGCGGGGGCAGCACAGATACGCAGTATTTT. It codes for CASSARGGSTDTQYF.

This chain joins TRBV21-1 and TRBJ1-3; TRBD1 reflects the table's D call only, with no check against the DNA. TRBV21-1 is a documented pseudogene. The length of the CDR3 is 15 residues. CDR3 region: CASSKWSDSGNTIYF. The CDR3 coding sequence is TGTGCCAGCAGCAAATGGTCAGACTCTGGAAACACCATATATTTT.

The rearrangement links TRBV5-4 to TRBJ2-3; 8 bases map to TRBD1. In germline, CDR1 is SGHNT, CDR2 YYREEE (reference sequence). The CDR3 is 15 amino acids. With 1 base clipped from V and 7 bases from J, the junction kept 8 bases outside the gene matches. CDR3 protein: CASSLYDRGPNTQYF. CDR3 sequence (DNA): TGTGCCAGCAGCTTGTACGACAGGGGACCGAATACGCAGTATTTT.

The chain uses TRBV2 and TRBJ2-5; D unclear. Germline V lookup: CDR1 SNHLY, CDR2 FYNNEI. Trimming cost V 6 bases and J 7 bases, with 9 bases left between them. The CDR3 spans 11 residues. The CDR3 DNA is TGTGCCAGCAGGGCGTCAGGGACCCAGTACTTC. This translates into CASRASGTQYF.

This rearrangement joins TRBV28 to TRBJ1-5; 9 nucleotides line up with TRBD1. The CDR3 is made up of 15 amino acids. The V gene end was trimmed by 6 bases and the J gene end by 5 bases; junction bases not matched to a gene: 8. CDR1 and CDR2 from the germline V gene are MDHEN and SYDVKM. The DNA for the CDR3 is TGTGCCAGCAGAACCGGACAGGGGTCCCATCAGCCCCAGCATTTT. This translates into CASRTGQGSHQPQHF.

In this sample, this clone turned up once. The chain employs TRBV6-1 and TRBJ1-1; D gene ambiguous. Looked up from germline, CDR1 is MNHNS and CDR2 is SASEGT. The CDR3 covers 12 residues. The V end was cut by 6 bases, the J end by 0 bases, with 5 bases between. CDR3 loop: CASSRMNTEAFF. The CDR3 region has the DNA TGTGCCAGCAGCCGTATGAACACTGAAGCTTTCTTT.